This paragraph covers one T cell receptor (beta chain) sequence. This sample was taken from a study of T cell responses to AZD1222 COVID-19 vaccine. The data were produced by immunoSEQ multiplex PCR, yet TCRdb's version contains in-frame clones alone and is incomplete. The data contain over 120,000 clones, about 92% of them seen just once; the ten biggest clones take up under 10%. Germline CDR1 is LNHNV and CDR2 is YYDKDF (reference sequence). The CDR3 sequence is 15 residues long. V was shortened by 1 base and J by 0 bases, with 4 bases between the two germline ends. This receptor was identified in an adult in good health. The chain employs TRBV15 and TRBJ2-6; no definite D call. The sequencing here drew on peripheral blood, taken on day 0 of AZD1222 vaccination. CDR3 in amino acids: CATSRGPSGANVLTF. The CDR3 nucleotides are TGTGCCACCAGCAGAGGTCCCTCTGGGGCCAACGTCCTGACTTTC.